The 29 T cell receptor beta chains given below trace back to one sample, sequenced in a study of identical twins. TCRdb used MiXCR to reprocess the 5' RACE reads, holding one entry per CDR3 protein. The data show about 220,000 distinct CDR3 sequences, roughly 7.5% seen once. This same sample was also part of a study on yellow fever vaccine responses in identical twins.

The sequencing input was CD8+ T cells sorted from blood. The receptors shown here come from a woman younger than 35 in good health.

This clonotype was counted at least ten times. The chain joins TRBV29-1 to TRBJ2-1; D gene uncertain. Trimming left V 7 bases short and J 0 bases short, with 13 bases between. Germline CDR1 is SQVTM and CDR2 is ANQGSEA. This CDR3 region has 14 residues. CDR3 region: CSAPGILSYNEQFF. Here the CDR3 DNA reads TGCAGCGCCCCTGGAATCCTCTCCTACAATGAGCAGTTCTTC.

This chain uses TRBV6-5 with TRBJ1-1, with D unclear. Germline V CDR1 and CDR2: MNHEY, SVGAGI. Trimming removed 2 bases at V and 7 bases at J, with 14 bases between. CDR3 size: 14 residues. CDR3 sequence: CASSYGPGELEAFF. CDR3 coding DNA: TGTGCCAGCAGTTACGGCCCGGGAGAGCTTGAAGCTTTCTTT.

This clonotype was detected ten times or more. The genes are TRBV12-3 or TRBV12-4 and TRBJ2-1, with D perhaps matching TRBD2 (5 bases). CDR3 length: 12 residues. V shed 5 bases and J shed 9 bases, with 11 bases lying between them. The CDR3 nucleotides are TGTGCCAGCAGTACAGTCGGAGGTGAGCAGTTCTTC. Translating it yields CASSTVGGEQFF.

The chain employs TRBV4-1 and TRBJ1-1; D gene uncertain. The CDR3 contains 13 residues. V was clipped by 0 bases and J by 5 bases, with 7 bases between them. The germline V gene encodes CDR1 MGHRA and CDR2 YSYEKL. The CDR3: CASSQELRTEAFF. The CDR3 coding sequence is TGCGCCAGCAGCCAAGAACTACGGACTGAAGCTTTCTTT.

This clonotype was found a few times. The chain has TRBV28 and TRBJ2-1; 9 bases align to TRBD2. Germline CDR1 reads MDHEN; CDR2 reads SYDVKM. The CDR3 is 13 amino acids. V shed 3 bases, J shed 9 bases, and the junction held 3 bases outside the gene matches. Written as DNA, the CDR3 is TGTGCCAGCAGTTTTTTTAGCGGGGGTGAGCAGTTCTTC. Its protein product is CASSFFSGGEQFF.

The DNA of the CDR3 is TGTGCCAGCAGCCCTGGACTAGCGGGAGGCGGCACCGGGGAGCTGTTTTTT. Translation: CASSPGLAGGGTGELFF. The V call is TRBV14, the J call TRBJ2-2, with 14 nucleotides matching TRBD2. V shed 4 bases and J 4 bases; nucleotides not matched to a gene: 5. Germline loops: CDR1 SGHDN, CDR2 FVKESK. The CDR3 length is 17 residues.

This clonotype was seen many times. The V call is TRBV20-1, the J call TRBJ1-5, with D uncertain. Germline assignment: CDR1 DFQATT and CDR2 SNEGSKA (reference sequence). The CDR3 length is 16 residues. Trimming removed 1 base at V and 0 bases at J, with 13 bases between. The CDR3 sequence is CSARGMTDYSNQPQHF. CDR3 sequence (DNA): TGCAGTGCTAGAGGGATGACGGACTATAGCAATCAGCCCCAGCATTTT.

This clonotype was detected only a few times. CDR3 amino acids: CASSQLISGVLSYNEQFF. The CDR3 DNA sequence: TGTGCCAGCAGCCAACTTATTAGCGGGGTACTCTCCTACAATGAGCAGTTCTTC. The rearrangement uses TRBV3-1 and TRBJ2-1; 8 nucleotides line up with TRBD2. Looked up from germline, CDR1 is LGHDT and CDR2 is YNNKEL (reference sequence). V gave up 2 bases and J gave up 0 bases; unmatched junction bases: 9. The CDR3 loop spans 18 amino acids.

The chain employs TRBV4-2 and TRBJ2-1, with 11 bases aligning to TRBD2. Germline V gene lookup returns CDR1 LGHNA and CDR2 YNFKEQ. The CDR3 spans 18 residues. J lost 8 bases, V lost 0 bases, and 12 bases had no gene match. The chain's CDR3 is CASSQEVIAGGPAYEQFF. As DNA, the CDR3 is TGTGCCAGCAGCCAAGAGGTGATAGCGGGAGGGCCCGCCTATGAGCAGTTCTTC.

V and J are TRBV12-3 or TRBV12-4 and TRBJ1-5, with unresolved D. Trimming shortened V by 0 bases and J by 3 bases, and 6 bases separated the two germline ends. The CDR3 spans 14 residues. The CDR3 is CASSLAGYNQPQHF. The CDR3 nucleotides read TGTGCCAGCAGTTTAGCAGGGTACAATCAGCCCCAGCATTTT.

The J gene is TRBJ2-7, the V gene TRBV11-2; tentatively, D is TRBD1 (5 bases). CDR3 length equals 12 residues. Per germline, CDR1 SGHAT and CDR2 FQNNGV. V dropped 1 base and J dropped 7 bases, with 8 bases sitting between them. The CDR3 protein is CASSLGHREQYV. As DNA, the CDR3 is TGTGCCAGCAGCTTAGGACACAGGGAGCAGTACGTC.

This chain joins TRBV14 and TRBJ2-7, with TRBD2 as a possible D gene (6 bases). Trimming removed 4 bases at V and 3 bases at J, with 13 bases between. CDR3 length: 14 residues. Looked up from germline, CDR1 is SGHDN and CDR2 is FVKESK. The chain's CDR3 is CASSPLANDYEQYF. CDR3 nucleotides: TGTGCCAGCAGCCCTCTAGCGAACGACTACGAGCAGTACTTC.

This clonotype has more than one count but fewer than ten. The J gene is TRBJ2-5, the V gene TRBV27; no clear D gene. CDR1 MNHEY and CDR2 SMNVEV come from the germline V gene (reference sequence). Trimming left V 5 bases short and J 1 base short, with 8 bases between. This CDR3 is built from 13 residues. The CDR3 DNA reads TGTGCCAGCAGTGGGGAATCCCAAGAGACCCAGTACTTC. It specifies CASSGESQETQYF.

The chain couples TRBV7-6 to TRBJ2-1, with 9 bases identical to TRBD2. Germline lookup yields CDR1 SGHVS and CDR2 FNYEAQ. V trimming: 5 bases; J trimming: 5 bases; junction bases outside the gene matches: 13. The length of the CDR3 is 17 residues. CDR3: CASSLRWAGGPDNEQFF. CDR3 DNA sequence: TGTGCCAGCAGCCTAAGATGGGCGGGAGGGCCAGACAATGAGCAGTTCTTC.

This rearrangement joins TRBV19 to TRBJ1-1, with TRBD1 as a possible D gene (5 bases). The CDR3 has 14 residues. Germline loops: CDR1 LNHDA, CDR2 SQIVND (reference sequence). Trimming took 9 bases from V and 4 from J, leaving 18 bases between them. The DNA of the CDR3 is TGTGCCAGCGGCCCGGGGGTCCTCGGCACTGAAGCTTTCTTT. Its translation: CASGPGVLGTEAFF.

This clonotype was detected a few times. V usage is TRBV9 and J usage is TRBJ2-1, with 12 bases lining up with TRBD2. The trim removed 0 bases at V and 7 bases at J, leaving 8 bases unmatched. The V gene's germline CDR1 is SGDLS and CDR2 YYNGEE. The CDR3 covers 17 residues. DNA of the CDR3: TGTGCCAGCAGCGTAGTTTCTAGCGGGAGGGCCCGAAATGAGCAGTTCTTC. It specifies CASSVVSSGRARNEQFF.

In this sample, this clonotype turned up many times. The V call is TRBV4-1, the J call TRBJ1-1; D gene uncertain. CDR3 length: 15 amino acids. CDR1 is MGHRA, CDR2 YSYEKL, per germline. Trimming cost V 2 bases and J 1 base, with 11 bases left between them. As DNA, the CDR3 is TGCGCCAGCAGCCAAAGAGGGCTGGGGAACACTGAAGCTTTCTTT. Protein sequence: CASSQRGLGNTEAFF.

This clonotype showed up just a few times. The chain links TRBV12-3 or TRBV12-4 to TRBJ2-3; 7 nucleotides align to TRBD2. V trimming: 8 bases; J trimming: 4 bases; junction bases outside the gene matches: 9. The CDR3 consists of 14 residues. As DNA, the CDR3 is TGTGCCAGCGTGGGGGGGGGAAAGTCAGATACGCAGTATTTT. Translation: CASVGGGKSDTQYF.

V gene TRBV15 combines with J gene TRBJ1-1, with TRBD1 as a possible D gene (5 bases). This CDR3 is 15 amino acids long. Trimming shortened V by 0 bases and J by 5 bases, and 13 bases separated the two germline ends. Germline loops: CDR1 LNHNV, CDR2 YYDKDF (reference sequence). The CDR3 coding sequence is TGTGCCACCAGCAGAGATCGATCAGGGAATACTGAAGCTTTCTTT. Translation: CATSRDRSGNTEAFF.

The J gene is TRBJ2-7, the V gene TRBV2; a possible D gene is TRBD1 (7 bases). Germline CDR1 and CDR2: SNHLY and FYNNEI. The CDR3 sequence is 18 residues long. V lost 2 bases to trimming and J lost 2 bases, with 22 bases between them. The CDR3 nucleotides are TGTGCCAGCAGTGAAATATGGGGCGGGGACAGCTTAACCTACGAGCAGTACTTC. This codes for CASSEIWGGDSLTYEQYF.

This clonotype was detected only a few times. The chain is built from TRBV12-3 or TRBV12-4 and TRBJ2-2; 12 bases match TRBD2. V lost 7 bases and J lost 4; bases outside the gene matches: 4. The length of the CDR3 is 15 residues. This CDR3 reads CASKQLAGGTGELFF. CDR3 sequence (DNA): TGTGCCAGCAAGCAACTAGCGGGAGGCACCGGGGAGCTGTTTTTT.

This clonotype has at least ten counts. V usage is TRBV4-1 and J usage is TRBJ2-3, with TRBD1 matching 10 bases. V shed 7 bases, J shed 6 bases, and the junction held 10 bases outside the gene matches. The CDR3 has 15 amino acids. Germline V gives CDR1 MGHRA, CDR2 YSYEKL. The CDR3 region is CASTFRDRGSDTQYF. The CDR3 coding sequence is TGCGCCAGCACCTTCCGGGACAGGGGTTCTGATACGCAGTATTTT.

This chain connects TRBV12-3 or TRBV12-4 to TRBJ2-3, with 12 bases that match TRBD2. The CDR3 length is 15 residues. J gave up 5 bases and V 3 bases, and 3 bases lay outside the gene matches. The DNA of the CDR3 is TGTGCCAGCAGTTTGACTAGCGGGGGCTTAGATACGCAGTATTTT. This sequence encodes CASSLTSGGLDTQYF.

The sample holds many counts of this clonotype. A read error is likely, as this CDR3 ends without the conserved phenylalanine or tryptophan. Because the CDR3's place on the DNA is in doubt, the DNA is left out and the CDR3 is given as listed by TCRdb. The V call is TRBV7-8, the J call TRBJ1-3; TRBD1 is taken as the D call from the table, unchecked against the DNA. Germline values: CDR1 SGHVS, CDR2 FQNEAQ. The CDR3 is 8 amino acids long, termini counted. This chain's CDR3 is CASSTPGY.

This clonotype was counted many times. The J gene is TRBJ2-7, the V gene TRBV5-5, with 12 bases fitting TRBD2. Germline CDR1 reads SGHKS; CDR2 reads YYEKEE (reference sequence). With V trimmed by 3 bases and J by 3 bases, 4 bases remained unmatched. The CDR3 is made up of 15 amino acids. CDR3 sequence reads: CASSSSGGDLYEQYV. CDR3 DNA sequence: TGTGCCAGCAGCTCTAGCGGGGGGGACCTCTACGAGCAGTACGTC.

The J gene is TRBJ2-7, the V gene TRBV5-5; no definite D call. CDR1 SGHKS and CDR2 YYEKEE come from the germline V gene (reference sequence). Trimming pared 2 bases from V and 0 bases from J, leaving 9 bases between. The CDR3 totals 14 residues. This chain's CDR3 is CASSFSVRSYEQYF. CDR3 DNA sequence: TGTGCCAGCAGCTTTTCGGTCCGCTCCTACGAGCAGTACTTC.

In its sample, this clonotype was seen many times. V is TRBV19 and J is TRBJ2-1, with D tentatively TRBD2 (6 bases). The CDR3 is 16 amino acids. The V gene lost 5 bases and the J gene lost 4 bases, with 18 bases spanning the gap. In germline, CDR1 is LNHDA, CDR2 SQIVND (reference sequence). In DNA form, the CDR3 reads TGTGCCAGTAGTCCCCCAGGAGAGCGGGTTTACAATGAGCAGTTCTTC. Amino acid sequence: CASSPPGERVYNEQFF.

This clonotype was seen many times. For the CDR3, the DNA is TGCAGCGTTGAAGATCGGGGAGATACGCAGTATTTT. Encoded protein: CSVEDRGDTQYF. The gene calls are TRBV29-1 and TRBJ2-3; a possible D gene is TRBD2 (5 bases). The CDR3 totals 12 residues. Trimming stripped 0 bases from V and 5 bases from J, with 6 bases between. In germline, CDR1 is SQVTM, CDR2 ANQGSEA.

The CDR3 here is CASSLKGYEQYV. The CDR3 nucleotides are TGTGCCAGCAGCTTAAAAGGCTACGAGCAGTACGTC. The chain joins TRBV7-9 to TRBJ2-7; D gene uncertain. V was clipped by 2 bases and J by 3 bases, with 5 bases between them. From germline, CDR1 is SEHNR and CDR2 FQNEAQ (reference sequence). The CDR3 sequence is 12 residues long.